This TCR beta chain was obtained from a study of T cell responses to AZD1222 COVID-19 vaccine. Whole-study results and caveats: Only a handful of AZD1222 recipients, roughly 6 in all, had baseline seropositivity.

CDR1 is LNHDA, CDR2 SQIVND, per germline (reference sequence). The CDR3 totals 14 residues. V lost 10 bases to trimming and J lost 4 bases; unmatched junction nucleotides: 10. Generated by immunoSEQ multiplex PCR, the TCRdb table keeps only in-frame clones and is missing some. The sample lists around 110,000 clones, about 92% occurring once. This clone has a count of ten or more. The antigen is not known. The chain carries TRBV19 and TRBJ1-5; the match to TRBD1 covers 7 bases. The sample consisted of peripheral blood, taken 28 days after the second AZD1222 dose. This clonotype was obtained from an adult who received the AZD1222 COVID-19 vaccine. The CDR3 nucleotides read TGTGCCACCGAGGACAGGCCGGGGAATCAGCCCCAGCATTTT. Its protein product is CATEDRPGNQPQHF.